This entry features one T cell receptor beta chain sequence. Its antigen is unidentified. Expressed TCRB transcripts got sequenced, as all isolated RNA was reverse transcribed. Sequencing was performed with immunoSEQ multiplex PCR; in TCRdb, only in-frame clones are kept and a portion is missing. The data show around 500,000 clones, more than 9.5% seen once. The entry originates in a study of beta chain features in type 1 diabetes. Overall study findings and caveats: People with Type 1 diabetes carried modestly yet significantly shorter TCRB CDR3s in all four CD4+ subsets.

Trimming shortened V by 7 bases and J by 11 bases, and 15 bases separated the two germline ends. The CDR3 is 12 residues long. CDR1 and CDR2 (germline): MNHNY, SVGAGI (reference sequence). The sequencing input was naive CD4+ T cells from blood. The sequence came from a woman aged 18-35 years in good health. The gene calls are TRBV6-6 and TRBJ1-5; D unresolved. The CDR3 coding sequence is TGTGCCAGCAAGGACCCCATGGAGGCCCAGCATTTT. This codes for CASKDPMEAQHF.